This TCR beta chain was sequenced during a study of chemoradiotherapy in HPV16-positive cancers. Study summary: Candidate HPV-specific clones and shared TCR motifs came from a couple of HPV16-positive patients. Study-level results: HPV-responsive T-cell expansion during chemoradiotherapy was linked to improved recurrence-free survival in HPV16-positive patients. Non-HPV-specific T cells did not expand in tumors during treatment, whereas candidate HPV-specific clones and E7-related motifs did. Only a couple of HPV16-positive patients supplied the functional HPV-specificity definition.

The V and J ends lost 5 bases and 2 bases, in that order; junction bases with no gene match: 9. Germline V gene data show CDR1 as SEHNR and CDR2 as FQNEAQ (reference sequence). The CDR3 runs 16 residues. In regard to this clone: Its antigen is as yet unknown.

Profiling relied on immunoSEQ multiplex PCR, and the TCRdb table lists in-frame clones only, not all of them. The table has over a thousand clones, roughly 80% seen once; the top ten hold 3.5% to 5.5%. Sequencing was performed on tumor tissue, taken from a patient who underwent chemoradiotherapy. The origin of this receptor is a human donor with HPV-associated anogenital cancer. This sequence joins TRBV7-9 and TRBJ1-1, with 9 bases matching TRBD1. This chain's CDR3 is CASSLGQGTYNTEAFF. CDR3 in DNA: TGTGCCAGCAGCCTCGGACAGGGGACTTATAACACTGAAGCTTTCTTT.